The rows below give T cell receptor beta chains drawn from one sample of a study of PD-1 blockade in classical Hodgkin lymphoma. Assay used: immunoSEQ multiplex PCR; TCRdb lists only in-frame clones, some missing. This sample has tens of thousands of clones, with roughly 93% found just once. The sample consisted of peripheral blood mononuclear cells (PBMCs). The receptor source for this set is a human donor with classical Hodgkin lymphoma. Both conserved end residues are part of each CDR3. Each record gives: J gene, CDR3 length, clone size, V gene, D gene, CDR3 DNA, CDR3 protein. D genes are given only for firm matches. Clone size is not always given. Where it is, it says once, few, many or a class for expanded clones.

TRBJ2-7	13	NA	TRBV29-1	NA	TGCAGCGTTGATAGAGGGGGCTCCTACGAGCAGTACTTC	CSVDRGGSYEQYF
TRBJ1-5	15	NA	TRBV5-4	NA	TGTGCCAGCAGCCCGGGATATGGAAGCAATCAGCCCCAGCATTTT	CASSPGYGSNQPQHF
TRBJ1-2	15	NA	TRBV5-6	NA	TGTGCCAGCAGCTTGGCCAGGGGCGGATCGACAGGCTACACCTTC	CASSLARGGSTGYTF
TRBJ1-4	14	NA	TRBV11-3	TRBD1	TGTGCCAGCAGCCGGGGACAGGGTAATGAAAAACTGTTTTTT	CASSRGQGNEKLFF
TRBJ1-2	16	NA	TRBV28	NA	TGTGCCAGCAGTTTAGGGGCAGCGGGCGTGAGCTATGGCTACACCTTC	CASSLGAAGVSYGYTF
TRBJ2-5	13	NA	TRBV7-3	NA	TGTGCCAGCAGCTTAAGGGCCAGGGGGACCCAGTACTTC	CASSLRARGTQYF
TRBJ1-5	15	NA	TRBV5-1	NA	TGCGCCAGCAGCTTGGGGGACAATAGCAATCAGCCCCAGCATTTT	CASSLGDNSNQPQHF
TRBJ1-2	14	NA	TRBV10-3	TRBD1	TGTGCCATCAGTTCGACGGGACAGGGCTATGGCTACACCTTC	CAISSTGQGYGYTF
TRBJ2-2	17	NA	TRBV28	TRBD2	TGTGCCAGTAGAACTCCGGGACTAGCGGTAAACACCGGGGAGCTGTTTTTT	CASRTPGLAVNTGELFF
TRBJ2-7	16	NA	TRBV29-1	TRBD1	TGCAGCGTCGCCGGAGGGGGTGACAGGGGTCGGCGCGAGCAGTACTTC	CSVAGGGDRGRREQYF
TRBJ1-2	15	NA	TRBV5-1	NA	TGCGCCAGCAGCTTGGTTGCAGGCGGGGACTATGGCTACACCTTC	CASSLVAGGDYGYTF
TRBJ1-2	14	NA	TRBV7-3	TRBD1	TGTGCCAGCTCCCTTGGGACAGGGGCCGATGGCTACACCTTC	CASSLGTGADGYTF
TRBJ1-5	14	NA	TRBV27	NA	TGTGCCAGCAGAAAGGTCGATAGCAATCAGCCCCAGCATTTT	CASRKVDSNQPQHF
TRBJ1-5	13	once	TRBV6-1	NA	TGTGCCAGTCGCGTATTTAGCAATCAGCCCCAGCATTTT	CASRVFSNQPQHF
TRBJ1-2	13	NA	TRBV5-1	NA	TGCGCCAGCAGCTTGGAAGGTTCTGGTGGCTACACCTTC	CASSLEGSGGYTF
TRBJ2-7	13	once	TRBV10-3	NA	TGTGCCATCAGTGAGCAGGGATCGAGCGAGCAGTACTTC	CAISEQGSSEQYF
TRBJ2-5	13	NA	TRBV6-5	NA	TGTGCCAGCAGTGCGGACTCATCGGAGACCCAGTACTTC	CASSADSSETQYF
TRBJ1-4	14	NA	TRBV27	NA	TGTGCCAGCAGGGGAGTAGGGGCCAATGAAAAACTGTTTTTT	CASRGVGANEKLFF
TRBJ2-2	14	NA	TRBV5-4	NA	TGTGCCTTCCAGGATTCTTTTAACACCGGGGAGCTGTTTTTT	CAFQDSFNTGELFF
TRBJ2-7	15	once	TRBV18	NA	TGTGCCAGCTCACCGGACTCAGAACCCCTCTACGAGCAGTACTTC	CASSPDSEPLYEQYF
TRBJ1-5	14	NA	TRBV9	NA	TGTGCCAGCAGCGTAGGGACAGTCAATCAGCCCCAGCATTTT	CASSVGTVNQPQHF
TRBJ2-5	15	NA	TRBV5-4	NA	TGTGCCAGCAGCTCGGCGGGACTTCCAAAGAAGACCCAGTACTTC	CASSSAGLPKKTQYF
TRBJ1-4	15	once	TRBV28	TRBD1	TGTGCCAGCACCTACTCGGGACAGCCTATTGAAAAACTGTTTTTT	CASTYSGQPIEKLFF
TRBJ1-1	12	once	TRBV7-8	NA	TGTGCCAGCAGCCGTCTCGACAGTGAAGCTTTCTTT	CASSRLDSEAFF
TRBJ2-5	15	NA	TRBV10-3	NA	TGTGCCATCAGCTCACTGGGCGGAGCGGCGGAGACCCAGTACTTC	CAISSLGGAAETQYF
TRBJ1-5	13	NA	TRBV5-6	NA	TGTGCCAGCAGCTTGGGCAATGCTCAGCCCCAGCATTTT	CASSLGNAQPQHF
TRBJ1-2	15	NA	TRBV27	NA	TGTGCCAGCAGTTTAAGAGGGGCCCGCCCTTATGGCTACACCTTC	CASSLRGARPYGYTF
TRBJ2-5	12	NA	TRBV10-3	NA	TGTGCCATCAGTGAGTCAGGAGAGACCCAGTACTTC	CAISESGETQYF
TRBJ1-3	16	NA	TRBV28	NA	TGTGCCAGCAGTTCCGCGGGTTATTCCTCTGGAAACACCATATATTTT	CASSSAGYSSGNTIYF
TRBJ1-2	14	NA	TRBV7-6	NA	TGTGCCAGCAGCTTAGCAGGTGGGGATGGGAGCTACACCTTC	CASSLAGGDGSYTF
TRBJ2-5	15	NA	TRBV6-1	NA	TGTGCCAGCAGTGAACCTACAGGGCTCCGGGAGACCCAGTACTTC	CASSEPTGLRETQYF
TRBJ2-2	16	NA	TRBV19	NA	TGTGCCAGTAGGAGACAGGACGCAGTAAACACCGGGGAGCTGTTTTTT	CASRRQDAVNTGELFF
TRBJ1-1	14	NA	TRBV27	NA	TGTGCCAGCAGTTTAACCTCTCCCAAGGGAGAAGCTTTCTTT	CASSLTSPKGEAFF
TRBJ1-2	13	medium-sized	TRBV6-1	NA	TGTGCCAGCAGTGAACGGGACAACTATGGCTACACCTTC	CASSERDNYGYTF
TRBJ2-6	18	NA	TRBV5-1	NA	TGCGCCAGCAGCCCGGGACCCCCTCGGGCGTCTGGGGCCAACGTCCTGACTTTC	CASSPGPPRASGANVLTF
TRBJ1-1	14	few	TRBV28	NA	TGTGCCAGCGCTTCGTTGGTTACTCCCACTGAAGCTTTCTTT	CASASLVTPTEAFF
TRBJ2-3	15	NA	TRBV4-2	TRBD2	TGTGCCAGCAGCCCCTTAGCGGGAGCCGCAGATACGCAGTATTTT	CASSPLAGAADTQYF
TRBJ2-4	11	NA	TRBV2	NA	TGTGCCAGCAGATACGAAAACATTCAGTACTTC	CASRYENIQYF
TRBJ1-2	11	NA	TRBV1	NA	TGCACCAGCAGCCAAGTCAGGGGCTACACCTTC	CTSSQVRGYTF
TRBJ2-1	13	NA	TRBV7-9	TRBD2	TGTGCCAGCAGCTTAGCACCTAGCGGGAGGCAGTTCTTC	CASSLAPSGRQFF
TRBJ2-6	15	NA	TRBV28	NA	TGTGCCAGCAGTTTGGAAGTAGCTGGGGCCAACGTCCTGACTTTC	CASSLEVAGANVLTF
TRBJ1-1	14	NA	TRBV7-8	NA	TGTGCCAGCAACCCGACCGGTGGCAACACTGAAGCTTTCTTT	CASNPTGGNTEAFF
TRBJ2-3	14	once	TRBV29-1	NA	TGCAGCGTCACAGGGATTTCTAGCACAGATACGCAGTATTTT	CSVTGISSTDTQYF
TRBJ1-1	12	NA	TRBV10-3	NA	TGTGCCACTACCGACCCGAACACTGAAGCTTTCTTT	CATTDPNTEAFF
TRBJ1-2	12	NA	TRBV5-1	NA	TGCGCCAGCAGCTTGCCGGACTATGGCTACACCTTC	CASSLPDYGYTF
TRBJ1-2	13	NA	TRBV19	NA	TGTGCCAGTAGTATGTTACAGGGTGGTGGCTACACCTTC	CASSMLQGGGYTF